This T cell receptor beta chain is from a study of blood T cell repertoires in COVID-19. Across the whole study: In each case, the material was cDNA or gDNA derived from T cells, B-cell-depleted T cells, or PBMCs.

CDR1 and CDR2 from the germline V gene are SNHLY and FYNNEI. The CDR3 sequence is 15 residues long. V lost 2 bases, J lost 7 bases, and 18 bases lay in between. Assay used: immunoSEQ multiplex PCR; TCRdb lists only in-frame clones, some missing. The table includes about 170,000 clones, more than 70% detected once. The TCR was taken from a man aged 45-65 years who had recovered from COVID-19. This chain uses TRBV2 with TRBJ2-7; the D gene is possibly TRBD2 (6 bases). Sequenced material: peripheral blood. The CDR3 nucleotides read TGTGCCAGCAGTGAAACCAGGACCTCTCGGGGGGAGCAGTACTTC. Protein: CASSETRTSRGEQYF.